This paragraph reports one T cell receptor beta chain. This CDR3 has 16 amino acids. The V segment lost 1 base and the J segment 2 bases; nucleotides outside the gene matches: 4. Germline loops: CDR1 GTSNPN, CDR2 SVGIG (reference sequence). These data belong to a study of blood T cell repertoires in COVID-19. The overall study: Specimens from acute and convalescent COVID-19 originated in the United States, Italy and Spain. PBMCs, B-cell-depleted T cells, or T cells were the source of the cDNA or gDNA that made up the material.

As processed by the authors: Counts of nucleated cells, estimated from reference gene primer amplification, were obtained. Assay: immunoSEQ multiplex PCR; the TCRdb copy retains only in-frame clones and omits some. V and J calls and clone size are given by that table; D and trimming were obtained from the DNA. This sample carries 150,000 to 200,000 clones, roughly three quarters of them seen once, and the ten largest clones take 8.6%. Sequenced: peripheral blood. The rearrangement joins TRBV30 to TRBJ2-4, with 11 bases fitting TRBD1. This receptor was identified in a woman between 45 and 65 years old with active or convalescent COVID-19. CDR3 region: CAWSEGTGGPKNIQYF. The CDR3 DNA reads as TGTGCCTGGAGTGAGGGGACAGGGGGGCCCAAAAACATTCAGTACTTC. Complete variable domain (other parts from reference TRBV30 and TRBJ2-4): SQTIHQWPATLVQPVGSPLSLECTVEGTSNPNLYWYRQAAGRGLQLLFYSVGIGQISSEVPQNLSASRPQDRQFILSSKKLLLSDSGFYLCAWSEGTGGPKNIQYFGAGTRLSVL.